One sample yielded the 25 T cell receptor beta chains listed below, sequenced in a study of shared clonotypes between healthy human individuals. Sequenced by immunoSEQ multiplex PCR; TCRdb stores in-frame clones only, minus some. The sample lists 950,000 to 1,200,000 clones; about 80% were seen once. Sequencing was done on a sample of memory CD4+ T cells from PBMCs. The subset was: CD45RA-negative fraction. The receptors stem from a man younger than 30 in good health. Some clones in this sample may be carry-over from other donors' samples.

This chain links TRBV28 with TRBJ1-2; no definite D call. Germline V gene data show CDR1 as MDHEN and CDR2 as SYDVKM. This CDR3 is 16 amino acids long. Trimming took off 7 bases at V and 4 bases at J, with 22 bases between the two ends. CDR3 residues: CASTTSPPDSGYGYTF. CDR3 coding DNA: TGTGCCAGCACCACTTCCCCCCCGGACTCAGGCTATGGCTACACCTTC.

CDR3 sequence: CASSIGSRYSNQPQHF. Here the CDR3 DNA reads TGTGCCAGTAGTATAGGAAGCCGGTATAGCAATCAGCCCCAGCATTTT. The chain couples TRBV19 to TRBJ1-5; D unresolved. Trimming took off 1 base at V and 0 bases at J, with 10 bases between the two ends. The CDR3 has 16 residues. Germline V gene sequence: CDR1 LNHDA, CDR2 SQIVND (reference sequence).

As to this clone: Other DNA sequences in this specimen translate into the identical CDR3. The chain employs TRBV27 and TRBJ2-3, with 13 nucleotides matching TRBD2. The CDR3 is 15 amino acids. Germline CDR1 is MNHEY and CDR2 is SMNVEV (reference sequence). Unmatched junction bases numbered 0, after V lost 2 bases and J lost 4 bases. CDR3 in amino acids: CASSLGLAGADTQYF. For the CDR3, the DNA is TGTGCCAGCAGTTTAGGACTAGCGGGAGCAGATACGCAGTATTTT.

In this sample, this clone turned up a few times. CDR3 sequence: CASSHYKLDRNYGYTF. CDR3 DNA sequence: TGTGCCAGCAGCCATTATAAATTGGACAGAAACTATGGCTACACCTTC. This sequence joins TRBV5-6 and TRBJ1-2; tentative D call: TRBD1 (6 bases). The CDR3 consists of 16 residues. Germline CDR1 is SGHDT and CDR2 is YYEEEE. Trimming took off 4 bases at V and 2 bases at J, with 18 bases between the two ends.

CDR3 nucleotides: TGTGCCAGCAGACCGGGACTCCCCGTGGGCTACGAGCAGTACTTC. This codes for CASRPGLPVGYEQYF. The chain joins TRBV7-2 to TRBJ2-7, with D perhaps matching TRBD2 (6 bases). CDR3 length: 15 residues. V was pared by 6 bases and J by 3 bases, with 18 bases between. Germline lookup yields CDR1 SGHTA and CDR2 FQGNSA.

The chain recombines TRBV28 with TRBJ1-1; TRBD1 aligns across 10 bases. The germline V gene has CDR1 MDHEN and CDR2 SYDVKM. Trimming at V came to 6 bases and at J to 1 base, leaving 8 bases not matched to a gene. The CDR3 has 16 amino acids. The CDR3 reads CASRLLGQGWNTEAFF. DNA for the CDR3: TGTGCCAGCAGATTACTGGGACAGGGGTGGAACACTGAAGCTTTCTTT. The full variable domain, with the rest looked up from reference TRBV28 and TRBJ1-1, is DVKVTQSSRYLVKRTGEKVFLECVQDMDHENMFWYRQDPGLGLRLIYFSYDVKMKEKGDIPEGYSVSREKKERFSLILESASTNQTSMYLCASRLLGQGWNTEAFFGQGTRLTVV.

The chain uses TRBV19 and TRBJ2-1; D possibly corresponds to TRBD1 (5 bases). V was shortened by 4 bases and J by 0 bases, with 7 bases between the two germline ends. This CDR3 is built from 14 residues. Germline CDR1 LNHDA, CDR2 SQIVND (reference sequence). CDR3 in DNA: TGTGCCAGTAGTAGGGGCGGCTCCTACAATGAGCAGTTCTTC. Translated: CASSRGGSYNEQFF.

This clone showed up just once. The gene calls are TRBV6-1 and TRBJ2-3; D unresolved. The CDR3 is 13 residues long. The V end lost 7 bases, the J end lost 4 bases, and 12 bases lay between the germline ends. Germline V gives CDR1 MNHNS, CDR2 SASEGT. In DNA, the CDR3 is TGTGCCAGCAAGGTCCGGGCCGCAGATACGCAGTATTTT. Protein product: CASKVRAADTQYF.

The rearrangement links TRBV6-1 to TRBJ1-2, with D unclear. The V gene lost 1 base and the J gene lost 4 bases, with 10 bases spanning the gap. From germline, CDR1 is MNHNS and CDR2 SASEGT. The CDR3 loop spans 14 amino acids. The CDR3 bases are TGTGCCAGCAGTGAAGGGCGTGTGGGCTATGGCTACACCTTC. Its translation is CASSEGRVGYGYTF.

The chain uses TRBV7-8 and TRBJ2-7; tentative D call: TRBD1 (6 bases). CDR1 and CDR2 from the germline V gene are SGHVS and FQNEAQ. This CDR3 spans 14 amino acids. V lost 5 bases, J lost 0 bases, and 11 bases lay in between. Here the CDR3 DNA reads TGTGCCAGCAGCACCGGACAGAGCTCCTACGAGCAGTACTTC. Amino acid sequence: CASSTGQSSYEQYF.

This chain uses TRBV29-1 with TRBJ2-7; no reliable D call. Germline V gives CDR1 SQVTM, CDR2 ANQGSEA. The CDR3 totals 11 residues. V was cut by 7 bases and J by 4 bases, with 11 bases left in between. This chain's CDR3 is CSAILGYEQYF. The CDR3 DNA reads TGCAGCGCAATCCTCGGGTACGAGCAGTACTTC.

The V call is TRBV27, the J call TRBJ1-5; 8 nucleotides align to TRBD1. V lost 2 bases and J lost 4; bases outside the gene matches: 4. The CDR3 contains 15 residues. Germline loops: CDR1 MNHEY, CDR2 SMNVEV (reference sequence). CDR3 amino acids: CASSLQGADNQPQHF. The CDR3 DNA is TGTGCCAGCAGTTTACAGGGGGCCGATAATCAGCCCCAGCATTTT.

With regard to this clone: Other DNA sequences of this sample code for an identical CDR3. The V and J genes are TRBV6-5 and TRBJ2-2, with D perhaps TRBD1 (5 bases). Germline CDR1 and CDR2: MNHEY and SVGAGI. The CDR3 totals 15 residues. The ends were cut back, 2 bases at V and 3 bases at J, with 10 bases in the middle. The CDR3 nucleotides are TGTGCCAGCAGTTACGGGCAGGGATACACCGGGGAGCTGTTTTTT. Amino acid sequence: CASSYGQGYTGELFF.

The V call is TRBV5-4, the J call TRBJ2-3; no clear D gene. The CDR3 has 12 amino acids. Trimming shortened V by 4 bases and J by 6 bases, and 9 bases separated the two germline ends. CDR1 is SGHNT, CDR2 YYREEE, per germline (reference sequence). The CDR3 region has the DNA TGTGCCAGCAGCCCGACTGGGGATACGCAGTATTTT. It is translated as CASSPTGDTQYF.

V usage is TRBV28 and J usage is TRBJ2-3; 10 nucleotides agree with TRBD1. The CDR3 has 14 residues. Germline CDR1 and CDR2: MDHEN and SYDVKM. The V segment lost 3 bases and the J segment 4 bases; nucleotides outside the gene matches: 1. CDR3: CASSLGTGADTQYF. CDR3 DNA: TGTGCCAGCAGTTTGGGGACAGGGGCAGATACGCAGTATTTT.

The rearrangement uses TRBV14 and TRBJ1-2; 8 nucleotides agree with TRBD1. There are 16 residues in the CDR3. V lost 3 bases to trimming and J lost 8 bases; unmatched junction nucleotides: 14. Germline lookup yields CDR1 SGHDN and CDR2 FVKESK. DNA of the CDR3: TGTGCCAGCAGCCAGAGGACAGGGCCCCTCGAGAGGGGCTACACCTTC. Translation: CASSQRTGPLERGYTF. The full variable domain, its missing parts supplied by reference TRBV14 and TRBJ1-2, is EAGVTQFPSHSVIEKGQTVTLRCDPISGHDNLYWYRRVMGKEIKFLLHFVKESKQDESGMPNNRFLAERTGGTYSTLKVQPAELEDSGVYFCASSQRTGPLERGYTFGSGTRLTVV.

The J gene is TRBJ2-7, the V gene TRBV28; D possibly uses TRBD1 or TRBD2 (5 bases each). The CDR3 extends over 11 amino acids. In germline, CDR1 is MDHEN, CDR2 SYDVKM. The V end lost 10 bases, the J end lost 6 bases, and 13 bases lay between the germline ends. CDR3: CATLGVREQYF. The CDR3 region has the DNA TGTGCCACCCTGGGGGTTCGCGAGCAGTACTTC.

The J gene is TRBJ2-2, the V gene TRBV5-1; 9 bases fit TRBD2. Trimming took 2 bases from V and 5 from J; bases not matched to a gene: 7. This CDR3 comprises 16 residues. The germline gives CDR1 SGHRS, CDR2 YFSETQ. This CDR3 is CASSFSGGARTGELFF. CDR3 in DNA: TGCGCCAGCAGCTTTAGCGGGGGCGCGCGGACCGGGGAGCTGTTTTTT.

This chain uses TRBV7-2 with TRBJ2-3, with D unresolved. Trimming took 5 bases from V and 5 from J, leaving 11 bases between them. CDR1 is SGHTA, CDR2 FQGNSA, per germline. The CDR3 is made up of 13 amino acids. This chain's CDR3 is CASSSRTGDTQYF. The CDR3 nucleotides read TGTGCCAGCAGCAGCCGGACGGGAGATACGCAGTATTTT. Full variable domain (remainder filled in from reference TRBV7-2 and TRBJ2-3): GAGVSQSPSNKVTEKGKDVELRCDPISGHTALYWYRQSLGQGLEFLIYFQGNSAPDKSGLPSDRFSAERTGGSVSTLTIQRTQQEDSAVYLCASSSRTGDTQYFGPGTRLTVL.

The V and J genes are TRBV10-3 and TRBJ2-5; D not resolved. This CDR3 is built from 11 residues. The V and J ends lost 10 bases and 5 bases respectively, with 11 bases between them. Germline V gives CDR1 ENHRY, CDR2 SYGVKD. The CDR3 reads CATGIAETQYF. The CDR3 bases are TGTGCCACCGGTATCGCGGAGACCCAGTACTTC.

This chain connects TRBV5-5 to TRBJ2-7, with 11 bases fitting TRBD1. The CDR3 runs to 15 residues. V gave up 3 bases and J gave up 6 bases; unmatched junction bases: 8. From germline, CDR1 is SGHKS and CDR2 YYEKEE (reference sequence). The DNA for the CDR3 is TGTGCCAGCAGCTCCGGGACAGGGGGATCGGGCGAGCAGTACTTC. Translation gives CASSSGTGGSGEQYF.

The CDR3 spells CASSRGGVFHNEQFF. CDR3 bases: TGTGCCAGCAGCCGCGGGGGAGTCTTCCACAATGAGCAGTTCTTC. This chain joins TRBV11-1 and TRBJ2-1; 7 bases are a match to TRBD2. The CDR3 runs to 15 residues. The germline V gene encodes CDR1 SGHAT and CDR2 FQDESV (reference sequence). V lost 5 bases and J lost 5; bases outside the gene matches: 9.

The J gene is TRBJ1-2, the V gene TRBV6-4; D perhaps matches TRBD1 (5 bases). The germline gives CDR1 MRHNA, CDR2 SNTAGT. Deletions cut 9 bases from V and 4 bases from J, with 15 bases between. The CDR3 sequence is 13 residues long. This chain's CDR3 is CASSAGGTYGYTF. CDR3 nucleotide sequence: TGTGCCAGTTCCGCCGGCGGGACCTATGGCTACACCTTC.

This clone was recorded once. The V call is TRBV7-9, the J call TRBJ2-7; TRBD2 agrees at 10 bases. This CDR3 has 14 residues. J was trimmed by 3 bases and V by 6 bases; bases with no gene match: 5. The germline gives CDR1 SEHNR, CDR2 FQNEAQ (reference sequence). CDR3 bases: TGTGCCAGCAGTAAAGGACTAGCGGACTACGAGCAGTACTTC. Its translation is CASSKGLADYEQYF.

The CDR3 region has the DNA TGTGCCAGCAGTCCCCCGACTGGACAGGGCAATTCACCCCTCCACTTT. Translated: CASSPPTGQGNSPLHF. The genes are TRBV28 and TRBJ1-6; the match to TRBD1 covers 8 bases. The CDR3 extends over 16 amino acids. Germline assignment: CDR1 MDHEN and CDR2 SYDVKM. V shed 5 bases, J shed 7 bases, and the junction held 10 bases outside the gene matches.